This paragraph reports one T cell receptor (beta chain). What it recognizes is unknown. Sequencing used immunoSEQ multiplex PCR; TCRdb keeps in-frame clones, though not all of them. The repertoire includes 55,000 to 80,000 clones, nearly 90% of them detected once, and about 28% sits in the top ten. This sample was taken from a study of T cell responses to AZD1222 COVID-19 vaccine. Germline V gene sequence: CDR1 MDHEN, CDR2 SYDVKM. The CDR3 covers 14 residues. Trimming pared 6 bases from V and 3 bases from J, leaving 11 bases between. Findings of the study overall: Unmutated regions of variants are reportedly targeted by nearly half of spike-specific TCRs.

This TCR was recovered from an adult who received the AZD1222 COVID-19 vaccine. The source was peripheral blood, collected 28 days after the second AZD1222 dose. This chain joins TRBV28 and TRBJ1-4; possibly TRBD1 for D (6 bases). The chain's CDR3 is CASSRTASNEKLFF. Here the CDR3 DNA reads TGTGCCAGCAGCAGGACAGCCTCTAATGAAAAACTGTTTTTT.